Listed below are T cell receptor beta chains from one sample, sequenced in a study of post-analysis software for immune sequencing data. Using its own MiXCR run on the PCR reads, TCRdb lists one record per CDR3 protein. The sample consists of around 200,000 distinct CDR3 sequences, 25% to 35% of them appearing once. The sequenced material came from blood. The receptors were gathered from a girl aged 2-17 years with multiple sclerosis. CDR3s include the opening cysteine and the closing phenylalanine or tryptophan. The D gene is left open where the match is weak. Rows may omit the clone size; those that give it use once, few, many or a size class.

-,-,TRBV28,TRBJ2-1,CASSFVLVRNEQFF,TGTGCCAGCAGTTTTGTACTAGTTCGAAATGAGCAGTTCTTC
TRBD1,many,TRBV15,TRBJ2-7,CATSERDRDIGEQYF,TGTGCCACCAGTGAGCGGGACAGGGATATAGGCGAGCAGTACTTC
-,many,TRBV10-1,TRBJ2-3,CASTGTGDTQYF,TGCGCCAGCACCGGGACCGGAGATACGCAGTATTTT
TRBD1,many,TRBV6-1,TRBJ2-3,CASTNQGVSDTQYF,TGTGCCAGCACCAATCAGGGGGTTTCAGATACGCAGTATTTT
TRBD1,many,TRBV5-1,TRBJ2-7,CATARDGTGGSYEQYF,TGCGCCACCGCGAGAGACGGGACAGGAGGATCCTACGAGCAGTACTTC
TRBD1,-,TRBV27,TRBJ1-1,CASGPDRGNTEAFF,TGTGCCAGCGGCCCGGACAGGGGGAACACTGAAGCTTTCTTT
-,-,TRBV5-6,TRBJ1-5,CASSLGMGGNQPQHF,TGTGCCAGCAGCTTGGGGATGGGCGGCAATCAGCCCCAGCATTTT
TRBD1,many,TRBV12-3/TRBV12-4,TRBJ2-7,CASRQGTSYEQYF,TGTGCCAGCAGACAGGGGACCTCCTACGAGCAGTACTTC
TRBD2,few,TRBV15,TRBJ2-5,CATSGIAGETQYF,TGTGCCACCAGCGGTATAGCGGGGGAGACCCAGTACTTC
-,-,TRBV2,TRBJ1-4,CASSEAGCEKLFF,TGTGCCAGCAGTGAAGCAGGATGTGAAAAACTGTTTTTT
-,many,TRBV14,TRBJ1-2,CASRDGPYTF,TGTGCCAGCAGGGACGGACCCTACACCTTC
TRBD2,-,TRBV4-1,TRBJ2-1,CASSPRPGTSGGNEQFF,TGCGCCAGCAGCCCCAGGCCGGGGACTAGCGGGGGCAATGAGCAGTTCTTC
TRBD2,-,TRBV3-1,TRBJ2-1,CASSHLGLAGGYEQFF,TGTGCCAGCAGCCACCTCGGACTAGCGGGAGGTTATGAGCAGTTCTTC
-,-,TRBV21-1,TRBJ1-1,CASSKGVRGEMNTEAFF,TGTGCCAGCAGCAAAGGGGTCCGGGGGGAGATGAACACTGAAGCTTTCTTT
-,-,TRBV5-1,TRBJ2-7,CASSLEGERWDEQYF,TGCGCCAGCAGCTTGGAGGGTGAAAGGTGGGATGAGCAGTACTTC
TRBD1,many,TRBV5-1,TRBJ2-6,CASSPQGAKDGANVLTF,TGCGCCAGCAGCCCCCAGGGGGCGAAGGATGGGGCCAACGTCCTGACTTTC
-,-,TRBV15,TRBJ2-5,CATASGDVETQYF,TGTGCCACCGCATCGGGGGATGTAGAGACCCAGTACTTC
TRBD2,many,TRBV20-1,TRBJ2-1,CSARGSGRGHSYNEQFF,TGCAGTGCTAGAGGTAGCGGGAGGGGTCACTCCTACAATGAGCAGTTCTTC
-,-,TRBV5-1,TRBJ1-2,CASSFILRRGYTF,TGCGCCAGCAGCTTCATCCTGCGTCGGGGCTACACCTTC
TRBD2,-,TRBV12-3/TRBV12-4,TRBJ2-5,CASRPTGTSSGQYF,TGTGCCAGCAGACCCACCGGGACTAGTAGTGGGCAGTACTTC
-,few,TRBV4-2,TRBJ1-5,CASSQETDSNQPQHF,TGTGCCAGCAGCCAAGAAACAGATAGCAATCAGCCCCAGCATTTT
-,few,TRBV7-8,TRBJ2-3,CASSPRTSRDTQYF,TGTGCCAGCAGCCCCCGGACCTCGCGGGATACGCAGTATTTT
-,-,TRBV7-2,TRBJ2-6,CASSLDRAGANVLTF,TGTGCCAGCAGCTTAGACAGGGCTGGGGCCAACGTCCTGACTTTC
TRBD1,-,TRBV30,TRBJ1-2,CAWKGGLGESYGYTF,TGTGCCTGGAAAGGGGGCCTCGGGGAGTCGTATGGCTACACCTTC
TRBD1,-,TRBV7-9,TRBJ1-2,CASSLGSTGDYGYTF,TGTGCCAGCAGCTTGGGGTCTACAGGGGACTATGGCTACACCTTC
-,many,TRBV12-3/TRBV12-4,TRBJ2-5,CASTRRTAPSGEQYF,TGTGCCAGCACCAGAAGGACAGCCCCATCAGGGGAGCAGTACTTC
TRBD2,-,TRBV6-5,TRBJ2-1,CASSYRTGTSGSNEQFF,TGTGCCAGCAGTTACAGGACCGGGACTAGCGGGAGCAATGAGCAGTTCTTC
-,few,TRBV3-1,TRBJ1-2,CASSQHRDPPEEGYTF,TGTGCCAGCAGCCAACACCGGGACCCCCCTGAGGAAGGCTACACCTTC